This TCR beta chain was recorded in a study of blood T cell repertoires in COVID-19. Study in general: The United States, Italy and Spain provided the acute and convalescent COVID-19 samples.

As originally analysed: How many nucleated cells were present was estimated from reference gene primer amplification. The protocol was immunoSEQ multiplex PCR, while the TCRdb copy is restricted to in-frame clones and leaves out a portion. The D gene and trimming were derived from the DNA, and the V and J assignments and clone size from that table. This sample yields some 45,000 clones, of which 75% to 85% are seen a single time; approximately 7.6% belongs to the top ten. The V end was cut by 4 bases, the J end by 5 bases, with 8 bases between. This CDR3 comprises 12 residues. From germline, CDR1 is MNHNY and CDR2 SVGAGI (reference sequence).

V is TRBV6-6 and J is TRBJ1-1; D is uncertain. Sequencing input: peripheral blood. This TCR was sampled from a man older than 75 in a cohort sampled during active COVID-19. CDR3 region: CASSFSGTEAFF. CDR3 bases: TGTGCCAGCAGTTTCAGCGGGACTGAAGCTTTCTTT.